The next 24 T cell receptor beta chains were all read from a single sample in a study of Ad26.COV2.S vaccination and SARS-CoV-2 variants (dated by TCRdb to the early 2020s). Library preparation used the immunoSEQ multiplex PCR assay. TCRdb re-hosts the immuneACCESS table, in-frame sequences only. Its copies lack some clones; in the studies checked, an unresolved V gene accounts for under half of them, and the cause for the rest is not known. The sample includes about half a million clones, with 89% observed a single time. In total, the top ten clones hold 1.5% to 2% of the sample. This specimen's treatment or condition label, interpreted: 15 to 20 received Ad26.COV2.S at low or high dose, single or two shots; about five received placebo; per-sample allocation not given. Repertoires of vaccine and placebo recipients were sequenced from samples collected on day 63 after the first injection. The sequencing here drew on peripheral blood, taken in a trial of Ad26.COV2.S vaccine versus placebo. The receptors come from a person aged 18-65 years who received the Ad26.COV2.S COVID-19 vaccine or a placebo.

The chain joins TRBV6-2 or TRBV6-3 to TRBJ1-5; 7 positions match TRBD1. This CDR3 has 14 amino acids. CDR1 is MNHEY and CDR2 is SVGEGT in the germline V gene. The V segment lost 5 bases and the J segment 4 bases; nucleotides outside the gene matches: 5. Here the CDR3 DNA reads TGTGCCAGCAGTCCCGGGACAGAGAATCAGCCCCAGCATTTT. Its protein product is CASSPGTENQPQHF.

This clone is a singleton in its sample. The rearrangement links TRBV7-3 to TRBJ2-7; 7 bases agree with TRBD1. Germline CDR1 reads SGHTA; CDR2 reads FQGTGA. The CDR3 spans 14 residues. With V trimmed by 5 bases and J by 6 bases, 10 bases remained unmatched. For the CDR3, the DNA is TGTGCCAGCAGCCTCCAGGGACAGTCGGGCGAGCAGTACTTC. Amino acids: CASSLQGQSGEQYF.

The chain has TRBV19 and TRBJ1-4; D ambiguous. Trimming stripped 2 bases from V and 8 bases from J, with 15 bases between. This CDR3 is 15 amino acids long. Germline V lookup: CDR1 LNHDA, CDR2 SQIVND (reference sequence). In DNA, the CDR3 is TGTGCCAGTAGTATATCCCCCAGCAAGTCCGAAAAACTGTTTTTT. Translating gives CASSISPSKSEKLFF. The entire variable domain, with the rest obtained from reference TRBV19 and TRBJ1-4, is as follows: DGGITQSPKYLFRKEGQNVTLSCEQNLNHDAMYWYRQDPGQGLRLIYYSQIVNDFQKGDIAEGYSVSREKKESFPLTVTSAQKNPTAFYLCASSISPSKSEKLFFGSGTQLSVL.

The chain uses TRBV2 and TRBJ2-7, with D possibly being TRBD1 (6 bases). The germline V and J ends were trimmed by 8 bases and 3 bases, with 20 bases remaining between them. The CDR3 contains 15 residues. Germline V CDR1 and CDR2: SNHLY, FYNNEI. CDR3 loop: CASLLPTGILYEQYF. CDR3 DNA sequence: TGTGCCAGCCTCCTCCCCACAGGGATCCTCTACGAGCAGTACTTC.

The gene calls are TRBV30 and TRBJ2-7; D is perhaps TRBD2 (6 bases). The CDR3 spans 18 residues. V was pared by 2 bases and J by 3 bases, with 26 bases between. The germline V gene has CDR1 GTSNPN and CDR2 SVGIG (reference sequence). CDR3 sequence reads: CAWSHPSGTSTLDYEQYF. The CDR3 nucleotides are TGTGCCTGGAGTCATCCTTCCGGGACTTCCACTCTGGACTACGAGCAGTACTTC.

The J gene is TRBJ2-4, the V gene TRBV2, with 10 bases fitting TRBD1. Germline V gene sequence: CDR1 SNHLY, CDR2 FYNNEI. This CDR3 region has 15 residues. V trimming: 6 bases; J trimming: 6 bases; junction bases outside the gene matches: 8. DNA for the CDR3: TGTGCCAGCAGATTAACGACAGGGGGCTCAAACATTCAGTACTTC. It is translated as CASRLTTGGSNIQYF.

This chain links TRBV18 with TRBJ1-2; no firm D call. From germline, CDR1 is KGHSH and CDR2 LQKENI. V was shortened by 1 base and J by 0 bases, with 21 bases between the two germline ends. The CDR3 totals 19 residues. The CDR3 coding sequence is TGTGCCAGCTCACCACTAAGGCGGCCCTCTGGAGTCTCTAACTATGGCTACACCTTC. This codes for CASSPLRRPSGVSNYGYTF.

The rearrangement uses TRBV7-6 and TRBJ2-3; 13 nucleotides agree with TRBD2. Germline CDR1 and CDR2: SGHVS and FNYEAQ. With V trimmed by 2 bases and J by 2 bases, 4 bases remained unmatched. CDR3 size: 17 residues. CDR3 amino acids: CASSLRLAGGTTDTQYF. DNA for the CDR3: TGTGCCAGCAGCTTAAGACTAGCGGGAGGTACCACAGATACGCAGTATTTT. Using reference TRBV7-6 and TRBJ2-3 for the parts outside the CDR3, the full variable domain is GAGVSQSPRYKVTKRGQDVALRCDPISGHVSLYWYRQALGQGPEFLTYFNYEAQQDKSGLPNDRFSAERPEGSISTLTIQRTEQRDSAMYRCASSLRLAGGTTDTQYFGPGTRLTVL.

The chain employs TRBV20-1 and TRBJ2-7; D tentatively fits TRBD1 or TRBD2 (5 bases each). CDR1 is DFQATT, CDR2 SNEGSKA, per germline (reference sequence). The V end lost 5 bases, the J end lost 5 bases, and 10 bases lay between the germline ends. This CDR3 has 11 residues. This CDR3 reads CSAAQGDEQYF. Written as DNA, the CDR3 is TGCAGTGCTGCTCAGGGAGACGAGCAGTACTTC.

In its sample, this clone was seen once. This chain links TRBV7-9 with TRBJ2-2; 14 bases align to TRBD2. The ends lost 5 bases at V and 5 bases at J; junction bases unmatched: 13. This CDR3 spans 19 amino acids. Germline CDR1 SEHNR, CDR2 FQNEAQ (reference sequence). CDR3 loop: CASSQEGLAGGSQTGELFF. The CDR3 nucleotides are TGTGCCAGCAGCCAAGAAGGACTAGCGGGAGGAAGTCAAACCGGGGAGCTGTTTTTT.

This clone has a handful of counts. The rearrangement links TRBV20-1 to TRBJ2-1, with D unclear. The CDR3 length is 11 residues. Germline CDR1 reads DFQATT; CDR2 reads SNEGSKA (reference sequence). V dropped 3 bases and J dropped 7 bases, with 7 bases sitting between them. CDR3 protein: CSASLRNEQFF. The DNA for the CDR3 is TGCAGTGCTAGTCTCAGGAATGAGCAGTTCTTC.

The chain recombines TRBV7-6 with TRBJ1-1, with D unresolved. This CDR3 spans 13 amino acids. The V gene's germline CDR1 is SGHVS and CDR2 FNYEAQ. The V end was cut by 5 bases, the J end by 0 bases, with 7 bases between. The CDR3 protein is CASSKFMNTEAFF. CDR3 bases: TGTGCCAGCAGCAAGTTCATGAACACTGAAGCTTTCTTT.

The chain is built from TRBV28 and TRBJ2-7; the D is unclear. Deletions cut 5 bases from V and 3 bases from J, with 17 bases between. Germline V lookup: CDR1 MDHEN, CDR2 SYDVKM. This CDR3 spans 15 amino acids. The CDR3 is CASSLIGRADYEQYF. The CDR3 bases are TGTGCCAGCAGTCTCATCGGTAGGGCGGACTACGAGCAGTACTTC.

The V and J genes are TRBV7-2 and TRBJ1-2; no clear D. V lost 4 bases to trimming and J lost 1 base, with 7 bases between them. The CDR3 is 13 residues long. Germline CDR1 and CDR2: SGHTA and FQGNSA. DNA of the CDR3: TGTGCCAGCAGCTCCCTAGTTAACTATGGCTACACCTTC. It codes for CASSSLVNYGYTF.

The rearrangement uses TRBV7-2 and TRBJ1-3; D is unresolved. Germline V lookup: CDR1 SGHTA, CDR2 FQGNSA. The V end lost 2 bases, the J end lost 0 bases, and 5 bases lay between the germline ends. The CDR3 extends over 14 amino acids. As DNA, the CDR3 is TGTGCCAGCAGCTTAAAGGGCTCTGGAAACACCATATATTTT. Protein: CASSLKGSGNTIYF.

This chain uses TRBV11-2 with TRBJ1-1; maybe TRBD1 (5 bases). From germline, CDR1 is SGHAT and CDR2 FQNNGV. The CDR3 has 16 residues. V was trimmed by 5 bases and J by 4 bases, leaving 20 bases between them. For the CDR3, the DNA is TGTGCCAGCAGCCCCGGGGGTGGGGGATTCGTCACTGAAGCTTTCTTT. This sequence encodes CASSPGGGGFVTEAFF.

The gene calls are TRBV3-1 (or the pseudogene TRBV3-2) and TRBJ1-1, with D perhaps matching TRBD1 (5 bases). Germline V lookup: CDR1 LGHDT, CDR2 YNNKEL (reference sequence). The V and J ends lost 4 bases and 9 bases respectively, with 18 bases between them. The CDR3 runs to 14 residues. The CDR3 nucleotides are TGTGCCAGCAGCCCTCGGACAAGGGAGGATAAAGCTTTCTTT. Protein sequence: CASSPRTREDKAFF.

The V gene is TRBV30, the J gene TRBJ1-1; tentatively, D is TRBD1 (6 bases). V was clipped by 0 bases and J by 11 bases, with 16 bases between them. CDR1 GTSNPN and CDR2 SVGIG come from the germline V gene (reference sequence). This CDR3 has 13 amino acids. CDR3: CAWSVRGAGEAFF. The CDR3 DNA follows: TGTGCCTGGAGTGTACGAGGGGCAGGGGAGGCTTTCTTT.

The chain couples TRBV7-2 to TRBJ2-1, with D unresolved. Trimming removed 5 bases from V and 10 bases from J, with 15 bases in between. The CDR3 length is 13 residues. In germline, CDR1 is SGHTA, CDR2 FQGNSA. CDR3 coding DNA: TGTGCCAGCAGCCCCCCCCGCAGCGACGAGCAGTTCTTC. Translation gives CASSPPRSDEQFF.

The chain recombines TRBV11-2 with TRBJ1-6, with D hard to call. This CDR3 contains 14 residues. V was clipped by 1 base and J by 6 bases, with 7 bases between them. Germline lookup yields CDR1 SGHAT and CDR2 FQNNGV. The CDR3 DNA follows: TGTGCCAGCAGCTTAGCAGCCGGTAATTCACCCCTCCACTTT. Protein: CASSLAAGNSPLHF.

The J gene is TRBJ2-2, the V gene TRBV29-1, with D possibly being TRBD2 (6 bases). V shed 1 base and J shed 1 base, with 13 bases lying between them. The CDR3 length is 16 residues. The germline gives CDR1 SQVTM, CDR2 ANQGSEA. For the CDR3, the DNA is TGCAGCGTTGAAGGGTCGGACTACCAGAACACCGGGGAGCTGTTTTTT. Residues: CSVEGSDYQNTGELFF.

V usage is TRBV12-3 or TRBV12-4 and J usage is TRBJ2-7, with TRBD2 as a possible D gene (6 bases). CDR3 length: 12 amino acids. Trimming pared 8 bases from V and 3 bases from J, leaving 11 bases between. CDR3 nucleotides: TGTGCCAGCCGGGAGTCCATCTACGAGCAGTACTTC. It translates to CASRESIYEQYF.

The chain has TRBV28 and TRBJ1-6; D is unclear. Trimming removed 5 bases from V and 7 bases from J, with 15 bases in between. CDR3 length: 15 residues. In germline, CDR1 is MDHEN, CDR2 SYDVKM. CDR3 nucleotide sequence: TGTGCCAGCAGTCCATCCCTTTGGAAAAATTCACCCCTCCACTTT. It translates to CASSPSLWKNSPLHF. Combining the CDR3 with reference TRBV28 and TRBJ1-6 gives the whole variable domain DVKVTQSSRYLVKRTGEKVFLECVQDMDHENMFWYRQDPGLGLRLIYFSYDVKMKEKGDIPEGYSVSREKKERFSLILESASTNQTSMYLCASSPSLWKNSPLHFGNGTRLTVT.

V is TRBV9 and J is TRBJ1-1; D possibly corresponds to TRBD1 (5 bases). In germline, CDR1 is SGDLS, CDR2 YYNGEE. Trimming left V 2 bases short and J 10 bases short, with 18 bases between. The CDR3 extends over 14 amino acids. The DNA for the CDR3 is TGTGCCAGCAGCGTGAGCCCTCAGGGTCGGGCAGCTTTCTTT. Translating it yields CASSVSPQGRAAFF.